This record looks at one TCR beta chain sequence and its context. The same CDR3 is also encoded by other DNA sequences in this sample. The entry originates in a study of blood T cell repertoires in COVID-19. Unmatched junction bases numbered 2, after V lost 3 bases and J lost 6 bases. CDR3 length: 13 residues. The protocol was immunoSEQ multiplex PCR, while the TCRdb copy is restricted to in-frame clones and leaves out a portion. In the table there are around 230,000 clones, approximately 88% of which are singletons. The sequence was collected from a man aged 35-49 years with acute or convalescent COVID-19. Sequenced material: peripheral blood. This chain links TRBV12-3 or TRBV12-4 with TRBJ1-1; 9 bases agree with TRBD1. CDR3 amino acids: CASSFGTGSEAFF. The DNA for the CDR3 is TGTGCCAGCAGTTTTGGGACAGGGTCTGAAGCTTTCTTT.